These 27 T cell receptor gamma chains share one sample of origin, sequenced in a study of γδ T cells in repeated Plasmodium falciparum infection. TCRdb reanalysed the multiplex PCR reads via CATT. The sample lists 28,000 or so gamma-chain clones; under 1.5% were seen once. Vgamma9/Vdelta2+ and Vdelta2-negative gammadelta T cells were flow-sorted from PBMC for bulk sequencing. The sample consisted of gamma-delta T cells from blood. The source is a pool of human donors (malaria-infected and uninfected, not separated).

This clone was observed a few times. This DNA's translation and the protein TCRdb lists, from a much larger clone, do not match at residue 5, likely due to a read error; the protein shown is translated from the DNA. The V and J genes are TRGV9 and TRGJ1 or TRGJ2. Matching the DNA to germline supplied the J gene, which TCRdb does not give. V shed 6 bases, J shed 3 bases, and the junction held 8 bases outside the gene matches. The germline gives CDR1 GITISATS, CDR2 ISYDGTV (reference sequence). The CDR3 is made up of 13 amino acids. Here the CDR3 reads CALWNYIYYKKLF. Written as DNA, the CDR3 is TGTGCCTTGTGGAATTACATTTATTATAAGAAACTCTTT.

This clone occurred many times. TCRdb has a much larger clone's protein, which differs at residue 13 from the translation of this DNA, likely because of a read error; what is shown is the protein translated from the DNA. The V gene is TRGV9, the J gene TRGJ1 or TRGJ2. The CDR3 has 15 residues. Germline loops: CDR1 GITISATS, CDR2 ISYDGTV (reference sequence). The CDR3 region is CALWEVSRNYYKRLF. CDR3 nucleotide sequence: TGTGCCTTGTGGGAGGTCTCCAGGAATTATTATAAGAGACTCTTT.

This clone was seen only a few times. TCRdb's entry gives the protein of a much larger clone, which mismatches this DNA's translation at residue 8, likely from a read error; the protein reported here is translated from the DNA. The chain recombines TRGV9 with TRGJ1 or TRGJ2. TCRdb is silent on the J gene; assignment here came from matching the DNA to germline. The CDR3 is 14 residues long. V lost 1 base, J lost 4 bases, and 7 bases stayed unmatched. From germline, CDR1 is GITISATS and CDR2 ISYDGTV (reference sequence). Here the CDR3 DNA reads TGTGCCTTGTGGGAGGTCGCCTTCTATTATAAGAAACTCTTT. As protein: CALWEVAFYYKKLF.

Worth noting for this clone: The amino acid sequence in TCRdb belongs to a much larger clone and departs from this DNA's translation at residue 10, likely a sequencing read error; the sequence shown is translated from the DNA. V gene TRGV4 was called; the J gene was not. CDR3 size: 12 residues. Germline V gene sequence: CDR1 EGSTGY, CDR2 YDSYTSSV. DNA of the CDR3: TGTGCCACCTGGGATGATGATTATAAGGAACTCTTT. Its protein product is CATWDDDYKELF.

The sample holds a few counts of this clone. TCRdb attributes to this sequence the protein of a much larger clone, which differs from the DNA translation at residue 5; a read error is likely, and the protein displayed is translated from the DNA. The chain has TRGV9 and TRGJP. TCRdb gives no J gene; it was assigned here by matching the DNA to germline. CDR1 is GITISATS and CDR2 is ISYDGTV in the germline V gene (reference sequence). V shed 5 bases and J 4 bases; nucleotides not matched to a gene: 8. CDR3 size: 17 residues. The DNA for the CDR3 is TGTGCCTTGTGGGGGGTCCATCAAGAGTTGGGCAAAAAAATCAAGGTATTT. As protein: CALWGVHQELGKKIKVF.

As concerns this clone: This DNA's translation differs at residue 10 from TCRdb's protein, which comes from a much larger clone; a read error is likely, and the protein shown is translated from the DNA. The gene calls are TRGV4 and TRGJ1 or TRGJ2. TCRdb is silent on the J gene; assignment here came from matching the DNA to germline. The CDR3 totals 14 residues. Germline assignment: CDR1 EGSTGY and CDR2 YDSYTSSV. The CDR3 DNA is TGTGCCACCTGGGCCCGACACCCGTATTGTAAGAAACTCTTT. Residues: CATWARHPYCKKLF.

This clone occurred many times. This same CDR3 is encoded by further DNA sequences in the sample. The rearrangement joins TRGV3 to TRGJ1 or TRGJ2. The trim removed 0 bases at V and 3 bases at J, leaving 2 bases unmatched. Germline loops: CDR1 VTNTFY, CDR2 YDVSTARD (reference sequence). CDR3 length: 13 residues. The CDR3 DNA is TGTGCCACCTGGGACAGGTTTTATTATAAGAAACTCTTT. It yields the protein CATWDRFYYKKLF.

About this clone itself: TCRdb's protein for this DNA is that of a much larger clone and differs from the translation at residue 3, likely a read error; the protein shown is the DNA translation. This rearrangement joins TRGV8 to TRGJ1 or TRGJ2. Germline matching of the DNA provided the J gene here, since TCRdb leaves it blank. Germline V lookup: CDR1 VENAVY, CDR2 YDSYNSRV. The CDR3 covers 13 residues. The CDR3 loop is CAAWPPGYYKKLF. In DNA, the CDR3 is TGTGCCGCCTGGCCCCCGGGGTATTATAAGAAACTCTTT.

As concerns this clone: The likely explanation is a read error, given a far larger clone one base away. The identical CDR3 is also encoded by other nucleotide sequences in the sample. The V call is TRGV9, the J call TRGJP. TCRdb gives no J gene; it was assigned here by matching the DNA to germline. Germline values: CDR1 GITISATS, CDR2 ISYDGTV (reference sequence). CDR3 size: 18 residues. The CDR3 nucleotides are TGTGCCCTGTGGGAGGTGGAACCTCAAGAGTTGGGCAAAAAAATCAAGGTATTT. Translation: CALWEVEPQELGKKIKVF.

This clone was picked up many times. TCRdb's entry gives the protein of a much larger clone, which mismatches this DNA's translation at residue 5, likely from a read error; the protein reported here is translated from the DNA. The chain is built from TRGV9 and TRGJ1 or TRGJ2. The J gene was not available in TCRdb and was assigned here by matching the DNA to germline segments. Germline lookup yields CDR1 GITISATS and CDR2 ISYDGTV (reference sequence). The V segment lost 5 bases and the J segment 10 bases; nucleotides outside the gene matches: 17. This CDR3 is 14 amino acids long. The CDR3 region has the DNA TGTGCCTTGTGGGGGCTCGGGGTAGCTAAAAAGAAACTCTTT. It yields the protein CALWGLGVAKKKLF.

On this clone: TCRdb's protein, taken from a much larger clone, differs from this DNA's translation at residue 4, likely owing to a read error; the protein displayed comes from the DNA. This chain's CDR3 is CALREARKNYKKLF. In DNA, the CDR3 is TGTGCCTTGCGGGAGGCGCGGAAGAATTATAAGAAACTCTTT. This chain links TRGV9 with TRGJ1 or TRGJ2. Assignment of the J gene here rests on matching the DNA to germline, because TCRdb gives none. The length of the CDR3 is 14 residues. From germline, CDR1 is GITISATS and CDR2 ISYDGTV (reference sequence).

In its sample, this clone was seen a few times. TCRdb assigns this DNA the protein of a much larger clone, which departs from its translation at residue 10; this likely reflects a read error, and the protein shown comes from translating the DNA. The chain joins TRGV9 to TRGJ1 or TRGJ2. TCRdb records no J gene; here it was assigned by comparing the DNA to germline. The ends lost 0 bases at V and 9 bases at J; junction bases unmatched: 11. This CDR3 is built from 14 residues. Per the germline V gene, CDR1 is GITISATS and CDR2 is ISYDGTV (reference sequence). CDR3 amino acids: CALWEVQRGLKKLF. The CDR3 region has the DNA TGTGCCTTGTGGGAGGTGCAGAGGGGGCTTAAGAAACTCTTT.

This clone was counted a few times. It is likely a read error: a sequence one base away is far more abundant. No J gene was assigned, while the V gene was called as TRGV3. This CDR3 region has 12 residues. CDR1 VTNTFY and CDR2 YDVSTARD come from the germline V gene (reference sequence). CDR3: CATWDTYYKKLF. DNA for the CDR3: TGTGCCACCTGGGATACTTATTATAAGAAGCTCTTT.

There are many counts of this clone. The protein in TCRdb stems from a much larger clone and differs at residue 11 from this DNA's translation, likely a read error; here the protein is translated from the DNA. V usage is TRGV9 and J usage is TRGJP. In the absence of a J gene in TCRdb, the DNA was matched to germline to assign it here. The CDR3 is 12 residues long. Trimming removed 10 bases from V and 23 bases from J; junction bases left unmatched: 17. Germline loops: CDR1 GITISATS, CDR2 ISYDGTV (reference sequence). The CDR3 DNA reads TGTGCCTTCTATACCACTGGTTGGTTCAAGGTATTT. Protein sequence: CAFYTTGWFKVF.

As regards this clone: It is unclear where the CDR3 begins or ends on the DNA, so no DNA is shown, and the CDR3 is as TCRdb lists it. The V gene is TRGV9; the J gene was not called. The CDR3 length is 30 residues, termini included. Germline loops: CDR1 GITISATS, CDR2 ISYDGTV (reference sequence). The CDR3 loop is CALWRSIIRNSLAVEQHWLSQVSIGRIQHF.

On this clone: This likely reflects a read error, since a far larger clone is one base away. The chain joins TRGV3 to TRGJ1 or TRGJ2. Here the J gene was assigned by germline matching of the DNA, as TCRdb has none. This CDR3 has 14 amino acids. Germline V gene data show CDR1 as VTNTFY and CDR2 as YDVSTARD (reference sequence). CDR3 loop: CATWDTYGYYKKLF. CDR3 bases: TGCGCCACCTGGGACACCTACGGGTATTATAAGAAACTCTTT.

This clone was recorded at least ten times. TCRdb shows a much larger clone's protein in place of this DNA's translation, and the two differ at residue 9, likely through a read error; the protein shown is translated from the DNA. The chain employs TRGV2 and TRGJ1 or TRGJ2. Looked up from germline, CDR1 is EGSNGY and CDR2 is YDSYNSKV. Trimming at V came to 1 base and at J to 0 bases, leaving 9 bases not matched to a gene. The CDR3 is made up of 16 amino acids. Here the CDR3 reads CATWDGILLNYYKKLF. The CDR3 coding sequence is TGTGCCACCTGGGACGGAATCCTTCTGAATTATTATAAGAAACTCTTT.

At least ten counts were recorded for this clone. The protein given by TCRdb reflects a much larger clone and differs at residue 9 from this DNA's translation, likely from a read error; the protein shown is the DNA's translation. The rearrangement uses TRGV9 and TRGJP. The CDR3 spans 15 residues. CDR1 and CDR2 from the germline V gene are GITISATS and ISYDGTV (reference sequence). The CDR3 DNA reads TGTGCCTTGTGGGAGTCAGAGTTGGACAAAAAAATCAAGGTATTT. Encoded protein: CALWESELDKKIKVF.

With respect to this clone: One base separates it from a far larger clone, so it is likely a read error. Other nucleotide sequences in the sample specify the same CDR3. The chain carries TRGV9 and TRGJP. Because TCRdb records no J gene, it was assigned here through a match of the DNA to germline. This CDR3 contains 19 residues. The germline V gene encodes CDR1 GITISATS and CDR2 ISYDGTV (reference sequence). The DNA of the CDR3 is TGCGCCTTGTGGGAGGTGCAGGAGGCTGGGGCTTTGGGCAAAAAAATCAAGGTATTT. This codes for CALWEVQEAGALGKKIKVF.

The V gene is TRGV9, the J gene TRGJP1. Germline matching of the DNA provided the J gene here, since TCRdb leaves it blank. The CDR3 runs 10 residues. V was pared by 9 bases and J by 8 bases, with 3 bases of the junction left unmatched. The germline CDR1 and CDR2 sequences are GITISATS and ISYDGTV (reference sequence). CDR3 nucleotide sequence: TGTGCCTTGGACGGTTGGTTCAAGATATTT. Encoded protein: CALDGWFKIF.

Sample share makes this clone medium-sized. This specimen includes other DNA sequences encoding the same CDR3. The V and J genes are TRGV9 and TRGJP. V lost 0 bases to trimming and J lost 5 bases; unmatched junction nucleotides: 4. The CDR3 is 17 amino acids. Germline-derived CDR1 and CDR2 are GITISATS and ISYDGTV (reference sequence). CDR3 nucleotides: TGTGCCTTGTGGGAGGTGCATAAAGAGTTGGGCAAAAAAATCAAGGTATTT. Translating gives CALWEVHKELGKKIKVF.

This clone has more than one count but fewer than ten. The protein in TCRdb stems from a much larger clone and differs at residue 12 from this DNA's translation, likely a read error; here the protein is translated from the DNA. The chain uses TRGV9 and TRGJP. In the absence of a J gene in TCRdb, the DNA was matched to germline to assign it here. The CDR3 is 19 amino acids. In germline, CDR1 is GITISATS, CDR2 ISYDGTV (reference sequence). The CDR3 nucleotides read TGTGCCTTGTGGGATGAAACCGGAGTGGGAGAGTCGGGCAAAAAAATCAAGGTATTT. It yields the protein CALWDETGVGESGKKIKVF.

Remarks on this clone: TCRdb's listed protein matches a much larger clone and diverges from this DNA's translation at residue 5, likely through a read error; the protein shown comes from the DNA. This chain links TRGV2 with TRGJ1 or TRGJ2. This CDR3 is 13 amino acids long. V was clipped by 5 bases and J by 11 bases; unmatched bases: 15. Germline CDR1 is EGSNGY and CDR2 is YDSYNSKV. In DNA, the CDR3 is TGTGCCACCTGGGCCGCCCAATTAGGGGAGAAACTCTTT. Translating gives CATWAAQLGEKLF.

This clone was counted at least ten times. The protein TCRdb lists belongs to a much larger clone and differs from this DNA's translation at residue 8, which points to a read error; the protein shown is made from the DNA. The CDR3 is CALWEVYRKLF. The CDR3 DNA follows: TGTGCCTTGTGGGAGGTATATAGGAAACTCTTT. The chain links TRGV9 to TRGJ1 or TRGJ2. The J gene, not given by TCRdb, was assigned here from a germline match of the nucleotide sequence. The CDR3 sequence is 11 residues long. CDR1 and CDR2 from the germline V gene are GITISATS and ISYDGTV (reference sequence).

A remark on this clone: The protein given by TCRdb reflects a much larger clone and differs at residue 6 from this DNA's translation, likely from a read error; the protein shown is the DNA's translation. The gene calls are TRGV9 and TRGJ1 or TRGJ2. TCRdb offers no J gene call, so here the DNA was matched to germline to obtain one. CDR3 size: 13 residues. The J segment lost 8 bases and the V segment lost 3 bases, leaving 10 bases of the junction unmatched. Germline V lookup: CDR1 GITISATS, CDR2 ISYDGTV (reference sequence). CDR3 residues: CALWETIGNKKLF. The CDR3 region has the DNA TGTGCCTTGTGGGAGACTATCGGGAATAAGAAACTCTTT.

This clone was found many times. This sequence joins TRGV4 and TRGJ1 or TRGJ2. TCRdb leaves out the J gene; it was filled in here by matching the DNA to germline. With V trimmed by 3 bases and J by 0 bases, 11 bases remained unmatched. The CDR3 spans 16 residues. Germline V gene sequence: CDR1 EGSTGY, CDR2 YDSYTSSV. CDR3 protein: CATWDSPISNYYKKLF. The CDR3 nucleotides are TGTGCCACCTGGGATTCTCCGATATCGAATTATTATAAGAAACTCTTT.

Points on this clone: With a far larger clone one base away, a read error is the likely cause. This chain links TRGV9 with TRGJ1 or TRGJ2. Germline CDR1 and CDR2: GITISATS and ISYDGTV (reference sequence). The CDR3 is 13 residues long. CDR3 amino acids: CALWEVHGYKKLF. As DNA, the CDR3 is TGTGCCTTGTGGGAGGTGCATGGATATAAGAAACTCTTC.